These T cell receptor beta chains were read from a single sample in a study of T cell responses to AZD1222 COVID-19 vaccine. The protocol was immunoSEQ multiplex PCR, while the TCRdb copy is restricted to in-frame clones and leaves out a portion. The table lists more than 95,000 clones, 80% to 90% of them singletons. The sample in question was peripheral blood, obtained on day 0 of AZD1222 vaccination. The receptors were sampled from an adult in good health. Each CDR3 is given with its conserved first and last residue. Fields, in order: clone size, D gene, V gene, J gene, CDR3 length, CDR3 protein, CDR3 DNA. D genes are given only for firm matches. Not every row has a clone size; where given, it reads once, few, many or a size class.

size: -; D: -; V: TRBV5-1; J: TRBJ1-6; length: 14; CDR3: CASSLGQGSSPLHF; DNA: TGCGCCAGCAGCTTGGGGCAGGGAAGTTCACCCCTCCACTTT
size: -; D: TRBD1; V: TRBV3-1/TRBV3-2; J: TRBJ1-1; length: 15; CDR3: CASSQATGRDTEAFF; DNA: TGTGCCAGCAGCCAAGCGACAGGGCGTGACACTGAAGCTTTCTTT
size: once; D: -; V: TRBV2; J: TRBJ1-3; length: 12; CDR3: CASRGTGNTIYF; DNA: TGTGCCAGCAGGGGGACTGGAAACACCATATATTTT
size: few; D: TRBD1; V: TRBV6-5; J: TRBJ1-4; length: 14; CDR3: CASGTGQGREKLFF; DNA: TGTGCCAGCGGAACGGGACAGGGTCGGGAAAAACTGTTTTTT
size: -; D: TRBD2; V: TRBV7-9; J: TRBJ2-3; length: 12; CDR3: CASILAGDTQYF; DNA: TGTGCCAGCATTCTAGCGGGAGATACGCAGTATTTT
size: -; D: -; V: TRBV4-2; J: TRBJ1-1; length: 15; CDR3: CASSQFLQANTEAFF; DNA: TGTGCCAGCAGCCAATTCTTACAGGCGAACACTGAAGCTTTCTTT
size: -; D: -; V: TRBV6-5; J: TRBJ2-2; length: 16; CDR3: CASSYSSPRGTGELFF; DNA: TGTGCCAGCAGTTACTCGAGCCCACGAGGCACCGGGGAGCTGTTTTTT
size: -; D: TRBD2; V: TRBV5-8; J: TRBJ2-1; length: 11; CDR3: CASSTGTRSVF; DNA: TGTGCCAGCAGCACCGGGACTAGGAGCGTCTTC
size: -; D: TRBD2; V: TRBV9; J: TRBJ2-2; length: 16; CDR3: CASSPQRAGEAGELFF; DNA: TGTGCCAGCAGCCCACAGAGGGCGGGAGAGGCCGGGGAGCTGTTTTTT
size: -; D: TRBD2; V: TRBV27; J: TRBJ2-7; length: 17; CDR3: CASSSLSAAGDVGEQYF; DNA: TGTGCCAGCAGTTCTCTGTCCGCGGCGGGGGACGTTGGTGAGCAGTACTTC
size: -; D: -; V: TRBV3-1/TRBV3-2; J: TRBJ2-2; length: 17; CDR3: CASSPDSGTIDPGELFF; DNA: TGTGCCAGCAGTCCAGATTCCGGGACAATCGACCCCGGGGAGCTGTTTTTT
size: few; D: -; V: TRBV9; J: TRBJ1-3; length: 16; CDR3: CASSVLGSFSGNTIYF; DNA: TGTGCCAGCAGCGTATTGGGAAGTTTCTCTGGAAACACCATATATTTT
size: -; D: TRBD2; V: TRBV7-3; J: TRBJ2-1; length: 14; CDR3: CASSPSGTYNEQFF; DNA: TGTGCCAGCAGCCCTAGCGGGACATACAATGAGCAGTTCTTC
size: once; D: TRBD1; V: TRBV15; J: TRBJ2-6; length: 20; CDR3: CATSSQTGQGTKSGANVLTF; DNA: TGTGCCACCTCTTCTCAGACCGGACAGGGGACTAAATCTGGGGCCAACGTCCTGACTTTC
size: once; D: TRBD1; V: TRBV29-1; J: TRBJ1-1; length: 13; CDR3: CSAQGQGAPEAFF; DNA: TGCAGCGCCCAGGGACAGGGGGCCCCTGAAGCTTTCTTT
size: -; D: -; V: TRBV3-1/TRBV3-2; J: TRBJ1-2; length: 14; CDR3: CASSQWSINYGYTF; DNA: TGTGCCAGCAGCCAATGGTCCATTAACTATGGCTACACCTTC
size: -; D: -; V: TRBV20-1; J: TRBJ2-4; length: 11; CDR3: CSATTGYIQYF; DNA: TGCAGTGCAACTACAGGATACATTCAGTACTTC
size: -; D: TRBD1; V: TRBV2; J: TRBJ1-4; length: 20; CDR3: CASSRPLSRDSDTTNEKLFF; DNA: TGTGCCAGCAGTCGACCCCTCTCCCGGGACAGCGATACAACTAATGAAAAACTGTTTTTT
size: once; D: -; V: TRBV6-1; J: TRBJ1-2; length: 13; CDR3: CASSEGGRYGYTF; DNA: TGTGCCAGCAGTGAAGGCGGGCGCTATGGCTACACCTTC
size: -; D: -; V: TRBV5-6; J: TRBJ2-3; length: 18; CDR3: CASSLELVGTQDTDTQYF; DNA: TGTGCCAGCAGCTTGGAACTAGTCGGGACCCAAGACACAGATACGCAGTATTTT
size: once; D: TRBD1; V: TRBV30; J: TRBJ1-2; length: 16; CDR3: CAWSVGTGTKAYGYTF; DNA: TGTGCCTGGAGTGTCGGGACAGGGACAAAGGCATATGGCTACACCTTC
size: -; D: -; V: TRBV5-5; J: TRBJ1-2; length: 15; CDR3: CASSLVGAGHYGYTF; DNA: TGTGCCAGCAGCTTGGTCGGCGCGGGACACTATGGCTACACCTTC
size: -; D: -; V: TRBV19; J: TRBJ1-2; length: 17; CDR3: CASSTPFRRPEGYGYTF; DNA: TGTGCCAGTAGCACACCTTTTCGACGGCCTGAAGGGTATGGCTACACCTTC
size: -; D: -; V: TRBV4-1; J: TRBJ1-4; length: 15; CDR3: CASSQVWQGNEKLFF; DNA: TGCGCCAGCAGCCAAGTTTGGCAGGGTAATGAAAAACTGTTTTTT
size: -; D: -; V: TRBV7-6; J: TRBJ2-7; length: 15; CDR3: CASSPRGGVNYEQYF; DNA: TGTGCCAGCAGCCCGCGGGGCGGGGTAAACTACGAGCAGTACTTC
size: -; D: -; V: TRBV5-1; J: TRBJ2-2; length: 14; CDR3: CASSSGHATGELFF; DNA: TGCGCCAGCAGCTCTGGACATGCCACCGGGGAGCTGTTTTTT
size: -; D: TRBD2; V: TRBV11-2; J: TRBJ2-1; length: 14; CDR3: CASSFEREYVEQFF; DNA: TGTGCCAGCAGCTTCGAGCGGGAGTATGTTGAGCAGTTCTTC
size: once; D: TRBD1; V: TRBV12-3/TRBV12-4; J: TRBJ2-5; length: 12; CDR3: CASSQGAETQYF; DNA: TGTGCCAGCAGTCAGGGGGCAGAGACCCAGTACTTC
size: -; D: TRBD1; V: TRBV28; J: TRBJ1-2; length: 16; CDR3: CASSFGTGAVGYGYTF; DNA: TGTGCCAGCAGTTTCGGGACAGGGGCTGTAGGATATGGCTACACCTTC
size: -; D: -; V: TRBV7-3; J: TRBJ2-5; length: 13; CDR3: CASSLGQEGTQYF; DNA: TGTGCCAGCAGCTTAGGGCAGGAAGGGACCCAGTACTTC
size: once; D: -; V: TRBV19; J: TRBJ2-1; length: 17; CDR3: CASINNPGPHSYNEQFF; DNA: TGTGCCAGTATCAACAACCCAGGACCGCACTCCTACAATGAGCAGTTCTTC
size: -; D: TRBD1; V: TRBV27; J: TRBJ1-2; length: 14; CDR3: CASSFLQGGYGYTF; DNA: TGTGCCAGCAGTTTTTTACAGGGGGGCTATGGCTACACCTTC
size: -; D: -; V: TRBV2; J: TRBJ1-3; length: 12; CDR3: CASSGSGNTIYF; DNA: TGTGCCAGCAGCGGCTCTGGAAACACCATATATTTT
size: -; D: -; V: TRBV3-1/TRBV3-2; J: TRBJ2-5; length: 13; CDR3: CASSQDFGETQYF; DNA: TGTGCCAGCAGCCAAGATTTTGGGGAGACCCAGTACTTC
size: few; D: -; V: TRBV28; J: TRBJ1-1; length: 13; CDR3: CASSWWRGTEAFF; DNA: TGTGCCAGCAGTTGGTGGCGTGGCACTGAAGCTTTCTTT
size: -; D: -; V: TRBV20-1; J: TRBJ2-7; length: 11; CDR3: CSARDGTSQYF; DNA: TGCAGTGCTAGAGATGGAACTAGCCAGTACTTC
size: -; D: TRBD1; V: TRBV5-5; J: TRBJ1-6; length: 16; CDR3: CASSLEGQGRNSPLHF; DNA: TGTGCCAGCAGCTTGGAGGGACAGGGGAGGAATTCACCCCTCCACTTT
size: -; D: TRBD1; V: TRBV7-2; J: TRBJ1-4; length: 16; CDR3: CASSLAAGTGGEKLFF; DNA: TGTGCCAGCAGCTTAGCGGCCGGGACAGGGGGTGAAAAACTGTTTTTT
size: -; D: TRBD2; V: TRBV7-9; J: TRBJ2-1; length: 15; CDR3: CASTPGLAGGDEQFF; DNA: TGTGCCAGCACCCCGGGACTAGCGGGGGGGGATGAGCAGTTCTTC
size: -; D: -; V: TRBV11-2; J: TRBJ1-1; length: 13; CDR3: CASSSQGGTEAFF; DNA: TGTGCCAGCAGCTCGCAGGGTGGAACTGAAGCTTTCTTT
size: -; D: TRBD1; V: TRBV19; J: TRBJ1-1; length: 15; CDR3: CASSTGQGGNTEAFF; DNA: TGTGCCAGTAGTACCGGACAGGGCGGTAACACTGAAGCTTTCTTT
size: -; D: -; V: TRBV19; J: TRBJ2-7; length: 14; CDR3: CASSIAAGPYEQYF; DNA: TGTGCCAGTAGTATAGCTGCGGGACCCTACGAGCAGTACTTC
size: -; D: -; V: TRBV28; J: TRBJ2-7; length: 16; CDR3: CASSAPGSRSSYEQYF; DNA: TGTGCCAGCAGTGCCCCGGGATCGCGGAGCTCCTACGAGCAGTACTTC
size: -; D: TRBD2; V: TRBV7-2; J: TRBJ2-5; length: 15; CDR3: CASSPRTSSWETQYF; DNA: TGTGCCAGCAGCCCCCGGACTAGTTCTTGGGAGACCCAGTACTTC
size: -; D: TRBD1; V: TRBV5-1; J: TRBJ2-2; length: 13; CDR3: CASQTGVTGELFF; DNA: TGCGCCAGCCAGACAGGGGTCACCGGGGAGCTGTTTTTT
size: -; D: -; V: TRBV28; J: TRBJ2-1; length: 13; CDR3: CASSGGFLNEQFF; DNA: TGTGCCAGCAGCGGCGGGTTTCTAAATGAGCAGTTCTTC
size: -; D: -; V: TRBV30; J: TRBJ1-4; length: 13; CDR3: CAWSRPTNEKLFF; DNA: TGTGCCTGGAGCCGACCGACTAATGAAAAACTGTTTTTT
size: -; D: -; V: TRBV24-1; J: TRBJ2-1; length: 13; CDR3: CATSQGRWDEQFF; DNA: TGTGCCACCTCTCAGGGTAGGTGGGATGAGCAGTTCTTC